This T cell receptor (beta chain) appears in the sequencing data of a study of T cell repertoires in aging, cancer and after chemotherapy. As for the study in general: Healthy donor repertoires were recorded over several months to years and showed clear clonal overlap.

By share, this clonotype counts as medium-sized (0.01 to 0.1%). The antigen remains undetermined. TCR beta rearrangements were amplified from peripheral blood genomic DNA. TRB rearrangements spanning V, D and J were amplified using mixed TRB-A/B primers. MiXCR, run by TCRdb on the multiplex PCR reads, gives a single entry per CDR3 protein. The data hold approximately 9,500 distinct CDR3 sequences, with around 25% observed a single time. Study outcomes and limitations: Compared with age-matched healthy donors, untreated hematological or solid cancer patients showed higher blood TCR clonality. Rebound thymic output was suggested by rising median generation probability during chemotherapy in each cancer cohort.

Sequenced input: blood. This clonotype was obtained from a human donor in good health.

The CDR3, as DNA: TGTGCCAGTAGCAAGGGACGCCTTGGAAACACCATATATTTT. Its protein is CASSKGRLGNTIYF. The chain employs TRBV19 and TRBJ1-3; possible D gene TRBD1, 5 bases. In germline, CDR1 is LNHDA, CDR2 SQIVND (reference sequence). The V end lost 6 bases, the J end lost 3 bases, and 12 bases lay between the germline ends. The CDR3 length is 14 residues.